The 28 T cell receptor beta chains reported below all come from one sample, sequenced in a study of T cells in Graves' hyperthyroidism and ophthalmopathy. RNA transcripts served as the template for amplifying TCR beta CDR3 regions. When the TCR CDR3 underwent first-round RT-PCR, the HTBI primer set was used. A single record per CDR3 protein comes from TCRdb applying MiXCR to the multiplex PCR reads. In the table there are around 560,000 distinct CDR3 sequences, 16% of which are singletons. Sequencing input: blood. The receptor source for this set is a woman aged 18-29 years with Graves' hyperthyroidism.

This sequence joins TRBV6-4 and TRBJ1-1; D is perhaps TRBD1 (6 bases). The V and J ends lost 4 bases and 4 bases respectively, with 10 bases between them. Germline-derived CDR1 and CDR2 are MRHNA and SNTAGT. The CDR3 sequence is 13 residues long. The CDR3 is CASSVLQGTEAFF. The DNA for the CDR3 is TGTGCCAGCAGTGTATTACAGGGCACTGAAGCTTTCTTT.

This clonotype was counted ten times or more. The chain is built from TRBV20-1 and TRBJ1-2; weak D call: TRBD1 (6 bases). The CDR3 consists of 13 residues. Germline lookup yields CDR1 DFQATT and CDR2 SNEGSKA (reference sequence). Trimming left V 0 bases short and J 5 bases short, with 10 bases between. As DNA, the CDR3 is TGCAGTGCTAGAGATGAACAGGGATATGGCTACACCTTC. It translates to CSARDEQGYGYTF.

This chain uses TRBV5-1 with TRBJ2-2; tentative D call: TRBD2 (5 bases). This CDR3 is built from 15 residues. V gave up 0 bases and J gave up 0 bases, with 6 bases separating them. The germline V gene encodes CDR1 SGHRS and CDR2 YFSETQ. The CDR3 DNA sequence: TGCGCCAGCAGCTTGGTGCGGGCGAACACCGGGGAGCTGTTTTTT. This gives the protein CASSLVRANTGELFF.

This clonotype came up many times. The chain is built from TRBV7-2 and TRBJ1-3, with D tentatively TRBD1 (6 bases). In germline, CDR1 is SGHTA, CDR2 FQGNSA. Trimming left V 5 bases short and J 0 bases short, with 14 bases between. This CDR3 region has 16 residues. The CDR3 DNA sequence: TGTGCCAGCAGCGCTTTACAGGGCAACTCTGGAAACACCATATATTTT. Translated, it gives CASSALQGNSGNTIYF.

In the case of this clonotype: This may be a read error: a much more frequent sequence differs by one nucleotide. The chain combines TRBV10-3 with TRBJ2-2; 11 bases are shared with TRBD2. V was clipped by 2 bases and J by 3 bases; unmatched bases: 5. The CDR3 sequence is 17 residues long. CDR1 ENHRY and CDR2 SYGVKD come from the germline V gene. As DNA, the CDR3 is TGTGCCATCAGTGAGACTAGCGGGGGCCCGGACACCGGGGAGCTGTTTTTT. It encodes CAISETSGGPDTGELFF.

This clonotype occurred many times. The chain carries TRBV20-1 and TRBJ2-1, with TRBD2 as a possible D gene (5 bases). The CDR3 sequence is 15 residues long. V lost 5 bases and J 6 bases, leaving 20 bases between the germline ends. Germline V gene sequence: CDR1 DFQATT, CDR2 SNEGSKA (reference sequence). The CDR3 nucleotides read TGCAGTGCTGCCGAAGGTGGACTCGGAGGCAATGAGCAGTTCTTC. Its protein is CSAAEGGLGGNEQFF.

The rearrangement joins TRBV28 to TRBJ2-2; 9 bases are a match to TRBD2. This CDR3 comprises 14 residues. Trimming took 9 bases from V and 5 from J; bases not matched to a gene: 7. The germline V gene encodes CDR1 MDHEN and CDR2 SYDVKM. This chain's CDR3 is CASVAGVGTGELFF. The CDR3 DNA follows: TGTGCCAGTGTAGCGGGAGTCGGGACCGGGGAGCTGTTTTTT.

This clonotype has just a few counts. The chain carries TRBV28 and TRBJ1-3; D is perhaps TRBD1 (5 bases). The germline CDR1 and CDR2 sequences are MDHEN and SYDVKM. The CDR3 runs to 14 residues. V lost 6 bases to trimming and J lost 2 bases, with 11 bases between them. CDR3 DNA: TGTGCCAGCAGAAGGACATCGCCTGGAAACACCATATATTTT. Its translation is CASRRTSPGNTIYF. The complete variable domain, with remaining parts taken from reference TRBV28 and TRBJ1-3, reads DVKVTQSSRYLVKRTGEKVFLECVQDMDHENMFWYRQDPGLGLRLIYFSYDVKMKEKGDIPEGYSVSREKKERFSLILESASTNQTSMYLCASRRTSPGNTIYFGEGSWLTVV.

In regard to this clonotype: Germline is not matched at one junction end, which may reflect a read error. The chain has TRBV6-1 and TRBJ2-7; D unclear. This CDR3 is 12 amino acids long. Germline V lookup: CDR1 MNHNS, CDR2 SASEGT. CDR3 bases: TGTGCCAGCAAGGGCTTCTCCAACGAGCAGTACTTC. Its translation is CASKGFSNEQYF.

This clonotype was found a few times. The chain joins TRBV20-1 to TRBJ2-3; D not resolved. V was shortened by 1 base and J by 0 bases, with 8 bases between the two germline ends. The germline CDR1 and CDR2 sequences are DFQATT and SNEGSKA (reference sequence). This CDR3 comprises 14 residues. The CDR3 nucleotides are TGCAGTGCTAGAGCTGAGAGGAGCACAGATACGCAGTATTTT. Its translation is CSARAERSTDTQYF.

There are a few counts of this clonotype. This chain connects TRBV7-6 to TRBJ1-5, with a weak D call TRBD1 (5 bases). The CDR3 runs to 13 residues. Trimming shortened V by 5 bases and J by 12 bases, and 17 bases separated the two germline ends. Germline V gene lookup returns CDR1 SGHVS and CDR2 FNYEAQ. CDR3 in amino acids: CASSQTTDSDQHF. DNA of the CDR3: TGTGCCAGCAGCCAAACCACAGACAGCGACCAGCATTTT.

The rearrangement uses TRBV19 and TRBJ2-2; either TRBD1 or TRBD2 may supply D (6 bases each). CDR1 LNHDA and CDR2 SQIVND come from the germline V gene (reference sequence). This CDR3 is 17 amino acids long. The germline V and J ends were trimmed by 5 bases and 1 base, with 17 bases remaining between them. CDR3 in amino acids: CASSLQGGGKNTGELFF. CDR3 DNA sequence: TGTGCCAGTAGTCTTCAAGGAGGGGGAAAGAACACCGGGGAGCTGTTTTTT.

This clonotype has ten or more counts. The genes are TRBV12-3 or TRBV12-4 and TRBJ1-5; D not resolved. Trimming cost V 4 bases and J 3 bases, with 19 bases left between them. This CDR3 has 17 residues. Here the CDR3 DNA reads TGTGCCAGCAGTTACCTAGGGCGGGGAAGGGACAATCAGCCCCAGCATTTT. It specifies CASSYLGRGRDNQPQHF.

V usage is TRBV2 and J usage is TRBJ2-1, with 11 bases matching TRBD2. The CDR3 has 20 amino acids. J was trimmed by 5 bases and V by 7 bases; bases with no gene match: 22. CDR1 SNHLY and CDR2 FYNNEI come from the germline V gene. The chain's CDR3 is CASTNTFGPPGLAANNEQFF. DNA of the CDR3: TGTGCCAGCACCAACACGTTCGGACCCCCGGGACTAGCGGCTAACAATGAGCAGTTCTTC.

The chain recombines TRBV7-8 with TRBJ2-7; D might be TRBD1 (6 bases). From germline, CDR1 is SGHVS and CDR2 FQNEAQ. The CDR3 has 16 residues. V was cut by 4 bases and J by 3 bases, with 19 bases left in between. This chain's CDR3 is CASSSLFEGVYYEQYF. DNA for the CDR3: TGTGCCAGCAGCTCCCTTTTTGAGGGGGTCTACTACGAGCAGTACTTC.

This clonotype has ten or more counts. In DNA form, the CDR3 reads TGTGCCAGCAGCTTAGTAATCGGGGGTGATCAGCCCCAGCATTTT. Translated: CASSLVIGGDQPQHF. The chain has TRBV7-8 and TRBJ1-5; D possibly corresponds to TRBD1 (5 bases). Trimming left V 1 base short and J 5 bases short, with 12 bases between. Germline V lookup: CDR1 SGHVS, CDR2 FQNEAQ. The CDR3 spans 15 residues.

This clonotype was observed a few times. This CDR3 reads CASSDNRVYYGYTF. The CDR3 DNA is TGTGCCAGCAGCGATAACAGGGTTTACTATGGCTACACCTTC. The chain has TRBV11-2 and TRBJ1-2, with D possibly being TRBD1 (6 bases). CDR1 and CDR2 from the germline V gene are SGHAT and FQNNGV. Between the trimmed V and J ends, which lost 5 bases and 3 bases, there was a span of 13 bases. This CDR3 is built from 14 residues.

This clonotype was observed a single time. One end of the junction does not line up with germline, which may come from a read error. The V and J genes are TRBV27 and TRBJ1-6, with 8 bases matching TRBD1. Germline CDR1 and CDR2: MNHEY and SMNVEV (reference sequence). The CDR3 runs to 13 residues. The CDR3 DNA reads as TGTGCCAGCAGTTTTCGGACAGGGTCACCCCCCCACTTT. Translated: CASSFRTGSPPHF.

There are many counts of this clonotype. The chain links TRBV3-1 to TRBJ1-2; TRBD1 might be the D (5 bases). The CDR3 sequence is 15 residues long. Germline V gene data show CDR1 as LGHDT and CDR2 as YNNKEL (reference sequence). V was cut by 0 bases and J by 8 bases, with 16 bases left in between. CDR3 protein: CASSQDVRGTGGYTF. Here the CDR3 DNA reads TGTGCCAGCAGCCAAGATGTCCGGGGGACGGGAGGCTACACCTTC.

This clonotype has at least ten counts. J is TRBJ2-7 and V is TRBV7-2, with TRBD1 matching 8 bases. CDR1 and CDR2 (germline): SGHTA, FQGNSA. This CDR3 is 15 amino acids long. Unmatched junction bases numbered 12, after V lost 2 bases and J lost 9 bases. Here the CDR3 reads CASSLRQSGQGLQYF. The DNA of the CDR3 is TGTGCCAGCAGCTTACGCCAATCCGGACAGGGTTTGCAGTACTTC.

There are many counts of this clonotype. The rearrangement uses TRBV28 and TRBJ2-7, with D possibly being TRBD1 (5 bases). The V gene's germline CDR1 is MDHEN and CDR2 SYDVKM. The ends were cut back, 6 bases at V and 7 bases at J, with 16 bases in the middle. The CDR3 consists of 13 residues. The CDR3 spells CASSPLGPAEQYF. Here the CDR3 DNA reads TGTGCCAGCAGCCCGCTGGGGCCGGCTGAGCAGTACTTC.

This clonotype was counted many times. This sequence joins TRBV12-3 or TRBV12-4 and TRBJ2-2; a weak D match, TRBD1 (5 bases). The CDR3 is 13 residues long. V lost 7 bases to trimming and J lost 2 bases, with 8 bases between them. For the CDR3, the DNA is TGTGCCAGCACCCAGGGTAACACCGGGGAGCTGTTTTTT. Translated: CASTQGNTGELFF.

The rearrangement links TRBV7-2 to TRBJ2-2; D gene unclear. The CDR3 has 11 residues. Trimming shortened V by 2 bases and J by 11 bases, and 6 bases separated the two germline ends. The V gene's germline CDR1 is SGHTA and CDR2 FQGNSA. The CDR3 sequence is CASSLNRELFF. CDR3 sequence (DNA): TGTGCCAGCAGCTTAAACCGAGAGCTGTTTTTT.

The sample holds a few counts of this clonotype. The V and J genes are TRBV24-1 and TRBJ2-3, with D perhaps matching TRBD1 (6 bases). Germline V gene lookup returns CDR1 KGHDR and CDR2 SFDVKD. This CDR3 has 15 amino acids. V lost 3 bases and J 4 bases, leaving 13 bases between the germline ends. CDR3 region: CATSDVGGFADTQYF. The CDR3 nucleotides read TGTGCCACCAGTGATGTAGGGGGATTTGCAGATACGCAGTATTTT.

This chain connects TRBV15 to TRBJ2-5; tentative D call: TRBD2 (5 bases). This CDR3 is built from 15 residues. Germline V gene sequence: CDR1 LNHNV, CDR2 YYDKDF (reference sequence). V shed 3 bases and J shed 2 bases, with 13 bases lying between them. The CDR3 loop reads CATSSAMGSQETQYF. CDR3 DNA: TGTGCCACCAGCAGTGCCATGGGGAGTCAAGAGACCCAGTACTTC.

In the case of this clonotype: This could be a read error, since a much larger clone is one nucleotide away. The chain joins TRBV6-5 to TRBJ2-7; 7 bases fit TRBD2. The trim removed 0 bases at V and 3 bases at J, leaving 2 bases unmatched. This CDR3 has 14 residues. Germline CDR1 is MNHEY and CDR2 is SVGAGI. CDR3 in DNA: TGTGCCAGCAGTTACTCGAGGGAGGGCTACGAGCAGTACTTC. Translated: CASSYSREGYEQYF.

The chain uses TRBV15 and TRBJ2-2; D remains ambiguous. V was clipped by 1 base and J by 7 bases, with 4 bases between them. The CDR3 spans 12 residues. Germline V gene data show CDR1 as LNHNV and CDR2 as YYDKDF (reference sequence). The DNA for the CDR3 is TGTGCCACCAGCAGAGCGGACGGGGAGCTGTTTTTT. It specifies CATSRADGELFF. The full variable domain, with the rest looked up from reference TRBV15 and TRBJ2-2, is DAMVIQNPRYQVTQFGKPVTLSCSQTLNHNVMYWYQQKSSQAPKLLFHYYDKDFNNEADTPDNFQSRRPNTSFCFLDIRSPGLGDTAMYLCATSRADGELFFGEGSRLTVL.

This clonotype was detected ten times or more. The V and J genes are TRBV13 and TRBJ1-1, with TRBD1 matching over 7 bases. The CDR3 runs to 15 residues. Germline CDR1 is PRHDT and CDR2 is FYEKMQ (reference sequence). V dropped 5 bases and J dropped 1; count of bases not matched to a gene: 7. CDR3 in DNA: TGTGCCAGCAGCCTCTGGGGACAGAAGAACACTGAAGCTTTCTTT. This translates into CASSLWGQKNTEAFF.